This T cell receptor beta chain emerged from a study of OX40 agonist ivuxolimab in advanced cancers. This CDR3 is 13 amino acids long. The germline V and J ends were trimmed by 0 bases and 4 bases, with 5 bases remaining between them. CDR1 is MGHRA and CDR2 is YSYEKL in the germline V gene. TCRdb keeps only in-frame clones here, not all; method: immunoSEQ multiplex PCR. Of approximately 60,000 clones in the sample, 84% were seen once. This clone has only one observation. The input for sequencing was CD4+ or CD8+ T cells sorted from blood, taken in a trial of the OX40 agonist ivuxolimab. The chain carries TRBV4-1 and TRBJ2-3; D is ambiguous. The source is an adult with an advanced solid tumor such as melanoma, head and neck, liver or kidney cancer. CDR3 in amino acids: CASSQDSPDTQYF. CDR3 sequence (DNA): TGCGCCAGCAGCCAAGATAGCCCAGATACGCAGTATTTT.